A single sample is the source of the 17 T cell receptor beta chains below, sequenced in a study of blood T cells in healthy people across ages. The second PCR ran about 6 to 12 cycles with a sample-barcoded 5' primer and J-beta primers. Each CDR3 protein gets one entry after TCRdb re-called the 5' RACE reads with MiXCR. This repertoire shows about 1.1 million distinct CDR3 sequences, less than 45% found once; its top ten account for under 15%. The sequenced material came from blood. These receptors originate from a man between 18 and 35 years old in good health.

The genes are TRBV4-2 and TRBJ2-7; weak D call: TRBD2 (6 bases). Germline values: CDR1 LGHNA, CDR2 YNFKEQ. There are 15 residues in the CDR3. Deletions cut 3 bases from V and 4 bases from J, with 16 bases between. The CDR3 sequence: CASSQGSEGTYEQYF. The DNA for the CDR3 is TGTGCCAGCAGCCAGGGTTCGGAGGGAACTTACGAGCAGTACTTC.

On this clonotype itself: At one boundary the junction diverges from the germline segment, which might be a read error. The chain couples TRBV29-1 to TRBJ2-1; no clear D gene. Germline CDR1 and CDR2: SQVTM and ANQGSEA. This CDR3 has 13 residues. The CDR3 is CSVDRATYTEQFF. The CDR3 DNA is TGCAGCGTTGATAGAGCGACCTACACTGAGCAGTTCTTT.

In this sample, this clonotype turned up a few times. This sequence joins TRBV12-3 or TRBV12-4 and TRBJ1-4, with no clear D. Deletions cut 3 bases from V and 5 bases from J, with 10 bases between. This CDR3 is built from 14 residues. The CDR3 DNA is TGTGCCAGCAGTTTCCTGCTGGGAAATGAAAAACTGTTTTTT. The encoded protein is CASSFLLGNEKLFF.

The chain couples TRBV12-3 or TRBV12-4 to TRBJ1-2; 7 nucleotides agree with TRBD1. Trimming at V came to 7 bases and at J to 5 bases, leaving 13 bases not matched to a gene. This CDR3 spans 15 amino acids. The CDR3 nucleotides are TGTGCCAGCACCAAAGGACAGGAGAGTTTTTATGGCTACACCTTC. Protein product: CASTKGQESFYGYTF.

The rearrangement uses TRBV9 and TRBJ2-7; D remains unclear. The CDR3 is 20 residues long. The germline V and J ends were trimmed by 3 bases and 4 bases, with 32 bases remaining between them. CDR1 is SGDLS, CDR2 YYNGEE, per germline. The DNA of the CDR3 is TGTGCCAGCAGCGGACTCCAACACAGACCAGAAACAAGTGAAAGATACGAGCAGTACTTC. This sequence encodes CASSGLQHRPETSERYEQYF.

The chain has TRBV28 and TRBJ2-7; D gene ambiguous. The CDR3 runs to 13 residues. Deletions cut 3 bases from V and 2 bases from J, with 8 bases between. Germline assignment: CDR1 MDHEN and CDR2 SYDVKM. CDR3 residues: CASSFPGAYEQYF. CDR3 coding DNA: TGTGCCAGCAGTTTCCCTGGAGCCTACGAGCAGTACTTC.

The CDR3 reads CASSYEGQGNYGYTF. The DNA for the CDR3 is TGTGCCAGCAGTTACGAGGGACAGGGGAACTATGGCTACACCTTC. The rearrangement uses TRBV6-2 or TRBV6-3 and TRBJ1-2; 10 positions match TRBD1. The CDR3 spans 15 residues. Germline CDR1 reads MNHEY; CDR2 reads SVGEGT. The V and J ends lost 2 bases and 2 bases, in that order; junction bases with no gene match: 2.

This clonotype was counted a few times. With a much larger clone just one base away, this may be a read error. The chain recombines TRBV7-2 with TRBJ2-1; TRBD1 might be the D (6 bases). In germline, CDR1 is SGHTA, CDR2 FQGNSA. V lost 1 base, J lost 10 bases, and 11 bases lay in between. CDR3 length: 13 amino acids. The CDR3 DNA sequence: TGTGCCAGCAGCTTAGGGACAGAGTACGAGCAGTTCTTC. As protein: CASSLGTEYEQFF.

The chain uses TRBV20-1 and TRBJ1-1, with D tentatively TRBD1 (5 bases). In germline, CDR1 is DFQATT, CDR2 SNEGSKA (reference sequence). This CDR3 has 11 amino acids. The V and J ends lost 6 bases and 8 bases respectively, with 13 bases between them. The CDR3 is CSAFPPGEAFF. The CDR3 DNA follows: TGCAGTGCCTTCCCCCCAGGGGAAGCTTTCTTT.

V and J are TRBV7-2 and TRBJ1-2; D perhaps matches TRBD1 (6 bases). V lost 0 bases and J 6 bases, leaving 14 bases between the germline ends. CDR3 size: 15 residues. Germline V gene lookup returns CDR1 SGHTA and CDR2 FQGNSA. The chain's CDR3 is CASSLAPRGADGYTF. The CDR3 DNA sequence: TGTGCCAGCAGCTTAGCACCTCGGGGGGCAGATGGCTACACCTTC.

This clonotype was seen a handful of times. The chain employs TRBV7-8 and TRBJ2-1, with D uncertain. V lost 5 bases and J lost 0, with 23 bases in between. In germline, CDR1 is SGHVS, CDR2 FQNEAQ. The CDR3 runs to 19 residues. CDR3 sequence reads: CASSLRLVDPSSSYNEQFF. The CDR3 DNA sequence: TGTGCCAGCAGCCTTCGACTTGTCGACCCGTCGAGCTCCTACAATGAGCAGTTCTTC.

This clonotype has more than one count but fewer than ten. The chain joins TRBV4-1 to TRBJ2-4; 7 nucleotides agree with TRBD1. The germline gives CDR1 MGHRA, CDR2 YSYEKL. CDR3 length: 16 residues. The trim removed 1 base at V and 8 bases at J, leaving 11 bases unmatched. CDR3 DNA: TGCGCCAGCAGCCAAGGAGACAGGGCTTTGACAGACATTCAGTACTTC. Protein product: CASSQGDRALTDIQYF.

This clonotype has just one count. The chain carries TRBV4-1 and TRBJ1-3, with D possibly being TRBD1 (5 bases). V lost 4 bases and J 1 base, leaving 14 bases between the germline ends. The CDR3 has 16 amino acids. Germline V CDR1 and CDR2: MGHRA, YSYEKL. The CDR3 loop is CASSRGAGRSGNTIYF. The CDR3 DNA sequence: TGCGCCAGCAGCCGAGGGGCAGGGCGGTCTGGAAACACCATATATTTT.

This clonotype was counted between two and nine times. V is TRBV4-3 and J is TRBJ2-7, with D possibly matching TRBD1 (6 bases). This CDR3 is built from 14 residues. Trimming removed 5 bases at V and 6 bases at J, with 17 bases between. Looked up from germline, CDR1 is LGHNA and CDR2 is YSLEER. CDR3: CASSSAGQLAEQYF. CDR3 DNA: TGCGCCAGCAGCTCTGCAGGACAGCTCGCCGAGCAGTACTTC.

This clonotype came up many times. This CDR3 is CASSQDRGGGLYNEQFF. In DNA, the CDR3 is TGCGCCAGCAGCCAAGACCGAGGAGGGGGCCTCTACAATGAGCAGTTCTTC. The chain carries TRBV4-3 and TRBJ2-1, with D perhaps TRBD1 (7 bases). The V end lost 0 bases, the J end lost 3 bases, and 15 bases lay between the germline ends. CDR1 is LGHNA and CDR2 is YSLEER in the germline V gene. The CDR3 runs 17 residues.

Note on this clonotype: Germline and junction disagree at one end, which may indicate a read error. The gene calls are TRBV20-1 and TRBJ1-2, with D possibly matching TRBD1 (5 bases). Germline V CDR1 and CDR2: DFQATT, SNEGSKA (reference sequence). CDR3 length: 14 amino acids. The CDR3 DNA follows: TGCAGTGCCAGAGAGGTTTTTACAGGTTACGGCTACACCTTC. It yields the protein CSAREVFTGYGYTF.

This chain connects TRBV24-1 to TRBJ1-5; D is unclear. The CDR3 loop spans 14 amino acids. Germline loops: CDR1 KGHDR, CDR2 SFDVKD. The V end lost 5 bases, the J end lost 3 bases, and 10 bases lay between the germline ends. CDR3 sequence (DNA): TGTGCCACCAGTGGGGCGGCAGACAATCAGCCCCAGCATTTT. This translates into CATSGAADNQPQHF.